The 27 T cell receptor beta chains listed next were all sequenced from one sample in a study of blood T cells in healthy people across ages (dated by TCRdb to between 2014 and 2017). Library construction relied on 5' RACE. Instrument used: Illumina HiSeq 2500. A second PCR of roughly 7 to 12 cycles was run with a J-beta primer mix and a sample-barcoded 5' primer. TCRdb redid the processing of the public reads, applying fastp at Q25 and MiXCR, and retained in-frame beta chains. CDR3 protein sequences are deduplicated, and each keeps its most common genes and DNA. This sample lists approximately 700,000 distinct CDR3 sequences; 32% were detected once. The biggest ten clones account for approximately 15% of the sample. Material for sequencing was blood. The source is a woman of 80 years or more in good health. Donor details come from another sample of the same person, matched by shared clones.

The V call is TRBV5-1, the J call TRBJ2-3; no reliable D call. Germline V gene sequence: CDR1 SGHRS, CDR2 YFSETQ. The CDR3 covers 15 residues. Trimming shortened V by 1 base and J by 4 bases, and 13 bases separated the two germline ends. The CDR3 here is CASSLSRKESDTQYF. The CDR3, as DNA: TGCGCCAGCAGCTTGTCAAGGAAGGAGTCAGATACGCAGTATTTT.

The chain links TRBV28 to TRBJ1-2; tentative D call: TRBD1 (6 bases). Trimming removed 8 bases at V and 4 bases at J, with 14 bases between. CDR1 MDHEN and CDR2 SYDVKM come from the germline V gene. This CDR3 has 13 residues. CDR3 sequence: CASSRGDTYGYTF. CDR3 DNA sequence: TGTGCCAGCTCCCGCGGGGACACCTATGGCTACACCTTC.

The chain combines TRBV29-1 with TRBJ1-1, with a possible D match to TRBD1 (5 bases). The CDR3 is 12 residues long. The germline V gene has CDR1 SQVTM and CDR2 ANQGSEA. The germline V and J ends were trimmed by 5 bases and 12 bases, with 19 bases remaining between them. CDR3 DNA sequence: TGCAGCGTTCTCTTAAATCGGGGGAGGTCTTTCTTT. This translates into CSVLLNRGRSFF.

Concerning this clonotype: A much bigger clone sits one base away, suggesting this may be a read error. The chain employs TRBV5-1 and TRBJ2-5; the D call may be TRBD1 or TRBD2 (6 bases each). Germline lookup yields CDR1 SGHRS and CDR2 YFSETQ. The CDR3 spans 16 residues. In nucleotides, the CDR3 is TGCGCCAGCAGCTTAGGCCCCACTCGGGGGCAAGAGGCCCAGTACTTC. It translates to CASSLGPTRGQEAQYF. Combining the CDR3 with reference TRBV5-1 and TRBJ2-5 gives the whole variable domain KAGVTQTPRYLIKTRGQQVTLSCSPISGHRSVSWYQQTPGQGLQFLFEYFSETQRNKGNFPGRFSGRQFSNSRSEMNVSTLELGDSALYLCASSLGPTRGQEAQYFGPGTRLLVL.

J is TRBJ1-1 and V is TRBV6-1, with 10 positions matching TRBD1. The CDR3 totals 15 residues. The junction had 7 bases not matched to a gene; V was cut back by 6 bases and J by 3 bases. The germline V gene has CDR1 MNHNS and CDR2 SASEGT. CDR3 region: CASRTGQGRDTEAFF. The CDR3 coding sequence is TGTGCCAGCAGGACGGGACAGGGGAGGGACACTGAAGCTTTCTTT.

This clonotype was picked up many times. In DNA, the CDR3 is TGTGCCAGCAGCCCGCGGCTCGGGGGGGCCTATGAGCAGTTCTTC. This sequence encodes CASSPRLGGAYEQFF. The chain employs TRBV14 and TRBJ2-1, with 8 bases matching TRBD2. CDR3 length: 15 residues. Unmatched junction bases numbered 10, after V lost 4 bases and J lost 8 bases. Germline CDR1 reads SGHDN; CDR2 reads FVKESK.

This clonotype was recorded at least ten times. The CDR3 loop reads CASSQLAGSYNEQFF. The CDR3 DNA is TGTGCCAGCAGCCAGCTAGCGGGGAGCTACAATGAGCAGTTCTTC. The rearrangement joins TRBV3-1 to TRBJ2-1; 9 bases map to TRBD2. Per the germline V gene, CDR1 is LGHDT and CDR2 is YNNKEL (reference sequence). V lost 3 bases and J lost 3; bases outside the gene matches: 3. The CDR3 totals 15 residues.

The sample holds many counts of this clonotype. The rearrangement uses TRBV6-4 and TRBJ2-1; TRBD1 aligns across 7 bases. Germline V gene sequence: CDR1 MRHNA, CDR2 SNTAGT. Germline trimming cut 5 bases from V and 4 bases from J; bases unmatched to any gene: 8. The CDR3 is 15 residues long. DNA of the CDR3: TGTGCCAGCAGTCTTTCCGCGACAGGGTACAATGAGCAGTTCTTC. This sequence encodes CASSLSATGYNEQFF.

The chain recombines TRBV19 with TRBJ2-1; 8 bases agree with TRBD2. CDR3 size: 15 residues. With 3 bases clipped from V and 8 bases from J, the junction kept 9 bases outside the gene matches. Germline V CDR1 and CDR2: LNHDA, SQIVND (reference sequence). The CDR3 bases are TGTGCCAGTAGTATTAATAGCGGGGTTTTCCATGAGCAGTTCTTC. Translating gives CASSINSGVFHEQFF.

This clonotype was detected many times. This chain links TRBV7-9 with TRBJ2-7; D gene uncertain. CDR3 length equals 12 residues. Germline CDR1 SEHNR, CDR2 FQNEAQ (reference sequence). V was cut by 10 bases and J by 6 bases, with 16 bases left in between. CDR3 sequence (DNA): TGTGCCACGTCGCTAGTCACCGCCGAGCAGTACTTC. Protein: CATSLVTAEQYF.

Only a few counts were recorded for this clonotype. A much larger clone lies one base from this, so it may be a read error. The rearrangement joins TRBV11-2 to TRBJ2-3; D possibly corresponds to TRBD1 (6 bases). The CDR3 runs 15 residues. Per the germline V gene, CDR1 is SGHAT and CDR2 is FQNNGV. The DNA for the CDR3 is TGTGCCAGCAGCACCGACAGGATTTCGACAGGTACGCAGTATTTT. It encodes CASSTDRISTGTQYF.

This clonotype has just a few counts. This chain uses TRBV7-9 with TRBJ1-1; 7 bases fit TRBD1. Germline values: CDR1 SEHNR, CDR2 FQNEAQ (reference sequence). CDR3 length equals 15 residues. V lost 2 bases to trimming and J lost 5 bases; unmatched junction nucleotides: 8. CDR3 loop: CASSLLGQSETEAFF. The CDR3 nucleotides are TGTGCCAGCAGCTTATTGGGACAGAGCGAGACTGAAGCTTTCTTT.

The chain uses TRBV7-2 and TRBJ2-7; D unclear. Between the trimmed V and J ends, which lost 5 bases and 3 bases, there was a span of 17 bases. In germline, CDR1 is SGHTA, CDR2 FQGNSA. The CDR3 has 15 residues. The CDR3 nucleotides read TGTGCCAGCAGCCCCGTTATGGTCGGCTACTACGAGCAGTACTTC. It encodes CASSPVMVGYYEQYF.

This clonotype was seen ten or more times. This chain links TRBV7-3 with TRBJ2-1; tentative D call: TRBD1 (6 bases). This CDR3 spans 16 amino acids. Trimming cost V 2 bases and J 7 bases, with 18 bases left between them. Germline V gives CDR1 SGHTA, CDR2 FQGTGA. CDR3 sequence reads: CASSLGGGAVQNEQFF. Here the CDR3 DNA reads TGTGCCAGCAGCTTAGGTGGGGGCGCGGTTCAGAATGAGCAGTTCTTC.

This clonotype was seen many times. The gene calls are TRBV7-2 and TRBJ2-1; TRBD1 aligns across 8 bases. CDR1 SGHTA and CDR2 FQGNSA come from the germline V gene. The CDR3 sequence is 15 residues long. V trimming: 0 bases; J trimming: 7 bases; junction bases outside the gene matches: 5. The CDR3 nucleotides are TGTGCCAGCAGCTTAGCGCAGGGGGCGGGGAATGAGCAGTTCTTC. The encoded protein is CASSLAQGAGNEQFF.

In its sample, this clonotype was seen a few times. V usage is TRBV12-3 or TRBV12-4 and J usage is TRBJ1-6; TRBD1 matches at 9 bases. V trimming: 4 bases; J trimming: 9 bases; junction bases outside the gene matches: 10. The CDR3 spans 16 residues. In DNA, the CDR3 is TGTGCCAGCAGTTCCCGGGACAGGGTAAAGCCTTCACCCCTCCACTTT. It translates to CASSSRDRVKPSPLHF.

This clonotype was seen a handful of times. This chain joins TRBV30 and TRBJ1-1; possible D gene TRBD1, 5 bases. The CDR3 consists of 15 residues. V was trimmed by 3 bases and J by 11 bases, leaving 25 bases between them. CDR1 and CDR2 (germline): GTSNPN, SVGIG (reference sequence). The CDR3 is CAWRRALPGLSGAFF. Here the CDR3 DNA reads TGTGCCTGGAGGCGGGCCCTTCCGGGGCTTAGTGGGGCTTTCTTT.

The chain couples TRBV7-3 to TRBJ1-2; no reliable D call. This CDR3 has 15 amino acids. Germline lookup yields CDR1 SGHTA and CDR2 FQGTGA. The V end was cut by 2 bases, the J end by 4 bases, with 14 bases between. The CDR3 region is CASSLYRAGGYGYTF. The CDR3 nucleotides are TGTGCCAGCAGCTTATATAGGGCAGGAGGCTATGGCTACACCTTC.

At least ten counts were recorded for this clonotype. The V gene is TRBV9, the J gene TRBJ2-7; no firm D call. This CDR3 spans 14 amino acids. The ends were cut back, 2 bases at V and 0 bases at J, with 9 bases in the middle. Germline V gene sequence: CDR1 SGDLS, CDR2 YYNGEE. The CDR3 nucleotides read TGTGCCAGCAGCGTCGAGGCCAGCTCCTACGAGCAGTACTTC. Its translation: CASSVEASSYEQYF.

This clonotype was observed a handful of times. The chain joins TRBV20-1 to TRBJ1-1, with TRBD1 as a possible D gene (5 bases). The CDR3 is made up of 14 amino acids. The germline V gene encodes CDR1 DFQATT and CDR2 SNEGSKA (reference sequence). The ends were cut back, 6 bases at V and 2 bases at J, with 16 bases in the middle. The chain's CDR3 is CSAPPGRGNTEAFF. DNA of the CDR3: TGCAGTGCCCCTCCAGGAAGGGGCAACACTGAAGCTTTCTTT.

The chain employs TRBV4-2 and TRBJ2-7; 10 bases fit TRBD2. The J segment lost 4 bases and the V segment lost 1 base, leaving 7 bases of the junction unmatched. This CDR3 has 16 residues. The germline V gene has CDR1 LGHNA and CDR2 YNFKEQ. In nucleotides, the CDR3 is TGTGCCAGCAGCCAAGGTAGCGGGGGGAACTTGTACGAGCAGTACTTC. It codes for CASSQGSGGNLYEQYF.

Comment on this clonotype: This may come from a read error, since a much larger clone is one base off. J is TRBJ1-2 and V is TRBV20-1, with D possibly being TRBD1 (5 bases). In germline, CDR1 is DFQATT, CDR2 SNEGSKA (reference sequence). Trimming took off 3 bases at V and 2 bases at J, with 16 bases between the two ends. The CDR3 spans 15 residues. CDR3 DNA sequence: TGCAGTGCTAGGAAGGCAGGGCCTACCAACTATGGCTACACCTTC. It is translated as CSARKAGPTNYGYTF.

This clonotype was seen many times. The chain links TRBV5-1 to TRBJ2-7; the match to TRBD1 covers 8 bases. CDR1 is SGHRS, CDR2 YFSETQ, per germline. J lost 3 bases, V lost 0 bases, and 2 bases had no gene match. This CDR3 is 14 amino acids long. CDR3 bases: TGCGCCAGCAGCTTGGTAACAGGGGGCTACGAGCAGTACTTC. It specifies CASSLVTGGYEQYF.

This clonotype was detected ten times or more. The V gene is TRBV7-9, the J gene TRBJ2-2; no reliable D call. Trimming took off 2 bases at V and 2 bases at J, with 6 bases between the two ends. This CDR3 region has 14 residues. Germline CDR1 reads SEHNR; CDR2 reads FQNEAQ (reference sequence). CDR3 sequence (DNA): TGTGCCAGCAGCTTAAAGGGAAACACCGGGGAGCTGTTTTTT. This sequence encodes CASSLKGNTGELFF.

This clonotype was detected only a few times. The V call is TRBV11-2, the J call TRBJ1-1; D is uncertain. With 2 bases removed from V and 9 bases from J, the gap between germline ends came to 16 bases. This CDR3 has 14 amino acids. CDR1 is SGHAT, CDR2 FQNNGV, per germline. The CDR3 DNA reads as TGTGCCAGCAGCTTACCACCGGGAGGAATAAAAGCTTTCTTT. This gives the protein CASSLPPGGIKAFF.

In this sample, this clonotype turned up many times. The rearrangement links TRBV5-6 to TRBJ1-2; TRBD1 matches at 9 bases. Germline V gene data show CDR1 as SGHDT and CDR2 as YYEEEE. The V gene end was trimmed by 0 bases and the J gene end by 4 bases; junction bases not matched to a gene: 7. The CDR3 covers 16 residues. The CDR3 DNA reads TGTGCCAGCAGCTTGGGGGACAGGGTGGTCGGCTATGGCTACACCTTC. Protein product: CASSLGDRVVGYGYTF. The full variable domain, rest sourced from reference TRBV5-6 and TRBJ1-2, is DAGVTQSPTHLIKTRGQQVTLRCSPKSGHDTVSWYQQALGQGPQFIFQYYEEEERQRGNFPDRFSGHQFPNYSSELNVNALLLGDSALYLCASSLGDRVVGYGYTFGSGTRLTVV.

This clonotype appeared many times. This chain connects TRBV5-1 to TRBJ2-7; the match to TRBD2 covers 9 bases. V trimming: 3 bases; J trimming: 2 bases; junction bases outside the gene matches: 6. CDR1 and CDR2 from the germline V gene are SGHRS and YFSETQ. CDR3 length: 15 amino acids. CDR3 residues: CASSSGLATPYEQYF. CDR3 DNA sequence: TGCGCCAGCAGCTCGGGACTAGCTACACCCTACGAGCAGTACTTC.